One and the same sample provided the 18 T cell receptor beta chains below, sequenced in a study of blood T cell repertoires in COVID-19. This table comes from immunoSEQ multiplex PCR, and its TCRdb copy is limited to in-frame clones, with some not included. The table includes roughly 69,000 clones, more than 60% detected once. Material for sequencing was peripheral blood. The receptors here all came from a human donor in a cohort sampled during active COVID-19.

The chain couples TRBV3-1 (or the pseudogene TRBV3-2) to TRBJ1-1; 7 bases line up with TRBD1. The CDR3 sequence is 14 residues long. After removal of 2 bases from V and 8 bases from J, the junction contained 8 bases not matched to a gene. CDR1 is LGHDT, CDR2 YNNKEL, per germline (reference sequence). The CDR3 protein is CASSQNSGQAEAFF. The CDR3, as DNA: TGTGCCAGCAGCCAAAATTCAGGACAGGCCGAAGCTTTCTTT.

This clone was observed a single time. The chain joins TRBV7-2 to TRBJ2-1; 12 bases agree with TRBD2. Germline-derived CDR1 and CDR2 are SGHTA and FQGNSA. Trimming at V came to 6 bases and at J to 4 bases, leaving 4 bases not matched to a gene. The CDR3 length is 15 residues. CDR3 sequence (DNA): TGTGCCAGCAGTACCGGGACTAGCGGGTACAATGAGCAGTTCTTC. Its translation: CASSTGTSGYNEQFF.

This clone has more than one count but fewer than ten. The V call is TRBV10-3, the J call TRBJ1-1, with TRBD1 matching over 11 bases. The CDR3 extends over 17 amino acids. In germline, CDR1 is ENHRY, CDR2 SYGVKD. J gave up 1 base and V 5 bases, and 9 bases lay outside the gene matches. CDR3 in amino acids: CAISPAGTGGRNTEAFF. CDR3 coding DNA: TGTGCCATCAGTCCCGCCGGGACAGGGGGTAGGAACACTGAAGCTTTCTTT.

The chain has TRBV5-1 and TRBJ1-3; 7 bases match TRBD1. The germline V gene encodes CDR1 SGHRS and CDR2 YFSETQ. V was pared by 5 bases and J by 0 bases, with 8 bases of the junction left unmatched. The CDR3 has 16 residues. In nucleotides, the CDR3 is TGCGCCAGCAGTACCGGACAGGCGATCTCTGGAAACACCATATATTTT. This translates into CASSTGQAISGNTIYF.

This chain joins TRBV30 and TRBJ1-5; TRBD1 might be the D (5 bases). The CDR3 totals 15 residues. The germline CDR1 and CDR2 sequences are GTSNPN and SVGIG (reference sequence). V was shortened by 0 bases and J by 6 bases, with 15 bases between the two germline ends. The CDR3 DNA is TGTGCCTGGAGTGTGAATTCGGGGAGGGGTCAGCCCCAGCATTTT. The encoded protein is CAWSVNSGRGQPQHF.

The CDR3 region is CASSSRLAGGKSGELFF. The CDR3 coding sequence is TGCGCCAGCAGTTCCAGACTAGCGGGGGGGAAGAGCGGGGAGCTGTTTTTT. This chain connects TRBV5-1 to TRBJ2-2; TRBD2 agrees at 14 bases. There are 17 residues in the CDR3. From germline, CDR1 is SGHRS and CDR2 YFSETQ. The junction had 10 bases not matched to a gene; V was cut back by 5 bases and J by 7 bases.

This chain uses TRBV5-5 with TRBJ1-6; perhaps TRBD1 as D (6 bases). There are 13 residues in the CDR3. Between the trimmed V and J ends, which lost 4 bases and 8 bases, there was a span of 10 bases. CDR1 is SGHKS and CDR2 is YYEKEE in the germline V gene (reference sequence). CDR3 in amino acids: CASSQRTDSPLHF. The CDR3 DNA reads as TGTGCCAGCAGCCAGCGGACAGATTCACCCCTCCACTTT. The full variable domain, rest sourced from reference TRBV5-5 and TRBJ1-6, is DAGVTQSPTHLIKTRGQQVTLRCSPISGHKSVSWYQQVLGQGPQFIFQYYEKEERGRGNFPDRFSARQFPNYSSELNVNALLLGDSALYLCASSQRTDSPLHFGNGTRLTVT.

V is TRBV6-2 or TRBV6-3 and J is TRBJ1-6; D not resolved. Trimming stripped 5 bases from V and 8 bases from J, with 4 bases between. The CDR3 loop spans 11 amino acids. Germline-derived CDR1 and CDR2 are MNHEY and SVGEGT. CDR3 amino acids: CASSTDSPLHF. For the CDR3, the DNA is TGTGCCAGCAGTACGGATTCACCCCTCCACTTT.

This clone was counted between two and nine times. The chain combines TRBV6-1 with TRBJ2-7, with D possibly being TRBD1 (6 bases). The germline V gene has CDR1 MNHNS and CDR2 SASEGT. V gave up 4 bases and J gave up 1 base, with 20 bases separating them. The CDR3 length is 17 residues. The CDR3 DNA follows: TGTGCCAGCAGTGTGGGGCACGGACAGAGGGGATCCTACGAGCAGTACTTC. Its protein product is CASSVGHGQRGSYEQYF.

This rearrangement joins TRBV9 to TRBJ2-2; D unresolved. The CDR3 has 17 amino acids. V gave up 4 bases and J gave up 0 bases, with 16 bases separating them. The germline gives CDR1 SGDLS, CDR2 YYNGEE. The CDR3 is CASSLNRDHPNTGELFF. CDR3 nucleotide sequence: TGTGCCAGCAGCCTCAACCGAGATCACCCGAACACCGGGGAGCTGTTTTTT.

The chain recombines TRBV6-1 with TRBJ1-5; D is possibly TRBD1 (5 bases). The CDR3 runs 15 residues. The germline V gene encodes CDR1 MNHNS and CDR2 SASEGT. V lost 0 bases, J lost 4 bases, and 10 bases lay in between. DNA of the CDR3: TGTGCCAGCAGTGAAGCGGGGCAGCAGAATCAGCCCCAGCATTTT. It is translated as CASSEAGQQNQPQHF.

This rearrangement joins TRBV6-5 to TRBJ1-2; TRBD1 aligns across 11 bases. CDR3 size: 16 residues. Unmatched junction bases numbered 8, after V lost 4 bases and J lost 4 bases. The germline V gene has CDR1 MNHEY and CDR2 SVGAGI. CDR3 coding DNA: TGTGCCAGCAGTTCGCCCCGGACAGGGGGCGGCTATGGCTACACCTTC. Translation: CASSSPRTGGGYGYTF.

V gene TRBV14 combines with J gene TRBJ1-6, with D possibly TRBD1 on 6 matching bases. Trimming left V 3 bases short and J 9 bases short, with 18 bases between. The CDR3 is 16 residues long. CDR1 is SGHDN and CDR2 is FVKESK in the germline V gene. The CDR3 protein is CASSHAVGAGCSPLHF. CDR3 nucleotide sequence: TGTGCCAGCAGCCACGCCGTGGGGGCTGGTTGTTCACCCCTCCACTTT.

The chain carries TRBV20-1 and TRBJ1-5; D call uncertain. In germline, CDR1 is DFQATT, CDR2 SNEGSKA (reference sequence). V was shortened by 6 bases and J by 5 bases, with 11 bases between the two germline ends. The CDR3 has 12 amino acids. CDR3 loop: CSASLSDQPQHF. In DNA, the CDR3 is TGCAGTGCCAGTCTTAGTGATCAGCCCCAGCATTTT.

V and J are TRBV3-1 (or the pseudogene TRBV3-2) and TRBJ1-6; D remains unclear. CDR1 is LGHDT, CDR2 YNNKEL, per germline (reference sequence). This CDR3 is built from 16 residues. Between the trimmed V and J ends, which lost 4 bases and 0 bases, there was a span of 10 bases. CDR3: CASSPLSGSYNSPLHF. The CDR3 DNA sequence: TGTGCCAGCAGCCCCTTGTCAGGCTCCTATAATTCACCCCTCCACTTT.

The V and J genes are TRBV3-1 (or the pseudogene TRBV3-2) and TRBJ2-2; D not certain. The CDR3 sequence is 13 residues long. The V end lost 1 base, the J end lost 8 bases, and 8 bases lay between the germline ends. Germline CDR1 and CDR2: LGHDT and YNNKEL (reference sequence). The CDR3 DNA sequence: TGTGCCAGCAGCCAAGGGAGTTGGGGGGAGCTGTTTTTT. As protein: CASSQGSWGELFF.

The chain links TRBV5-4 to TRBJ2-3; 7 positions match TRBD2. The CDR3 extends over 15 amino acids. In germline, CDR1 is SGHNT, CDR2 YYREEE (reference sequence). After removal of 3 bases from V and 2 bases from J, the junction contained 6 bases not matched to a gene. The CDR3 protein is CASSSGDYHTDTQYF. CDR3 DNA: TGTGCCAGCAGCTCGGGGGACTACCACACAGATACGCAGTATTTT.

The V call is TRBV9, the J call TRBJ2-5; 15 bases map to TRBD2. The V segment lost 4 bases and the J segment 4 bases; nucleotides outside the gene matches: 2. CDR1 and CDR2 (germline): SGDLS, YYNGEE. The CDR3 loop spans 15 amino acids. The chain's CDR3 is CASSSGLAGGETQYF. CDR3 coding DNA: TGTGCCAGCAGCTCGGGACTAGCGGGGGGAGAGACCCAGTACTTC.